This is a list of T cell receptor beta chains from one sample in a study of blood T cell repertoires in COVID-19. Data came from immunoSEQ multiplex PCR; TCRdb stores just in-frame clones and leaves some out. In the table there are hundreds of thousands of clones, around 91% of which are singletons. Sequenced: PBMCs or T cells enriched from blood (not recorded which). These receptors all come from a man between 18 and 35 years old who had recovered from COVID-19. Each CDR3 is given with its conserved first and last residue. The D gene is left open where the match is weak. Only part of the rows carry a size: once, few, many, or a class if the clone is expanded.

size: NA; J: TRBJ2-3; length: 18; V: TRBV7-8; D: TRBD2; CDR3: CASSIKPQLAGVPDTQYF; DNA: TGTGCCAGCAGCATAAAACCCCAACTAGCGGGAGTCCCAGATACGCAGTATTTT
size: NA; J: TRBJ2-2; length: 14; V: TRBV6-2/TRBV6-3; D: NA; CDR3: CASSYSAGAGELFF; DNA: TGTGCCAGCAGTTACAGCGCAGGGGCCGGGGAGCTGTTTTTT
size: NA; J: TRBJ1-2; length: 14; V: TRBV15; D: TRBD1; CDR3: CATSRATGGYGYTF; DNA: TGTGCCACCAGCAGGGCTACAGGGGGTTATGGCTACACCTTC
size: once; J: TRBJ1-2; length: 16; V: TRBV27; D: TRBD1; CDR3: CASSSRGGTGAYGYTF; DNA: TGTGCCAGCAGTTCCCGAGGCGGGACAGGGGCCTATGGCTACACCTTC
size: NA; J: TRBJ2-3; length: 15; V: TRBV6-5; D: NA; CDR3: CASSYSKGLLDTQYF; DNA: TGTGCCAGCAGTTACTCTAAGGGACTGCTAGATACGCAGTATTTT
size: NA; J: TRBJ1-3; length: 17; V: TRBV7-2; D: NA; CDR3: CASSFSGTPGSGNTIYF; DNA: TGTGCCAGCAGCTTCTCCGGGACACCAGGCTCTGGAAACACCATATATTTT
size: NA; J: TRBJ1-2; length: 15; V: TRBV25-1; D: NA; CDR3: CASSDGLSMGYGYTF; DNA: TGTGCCAGCAGTGATGGGCTCTCGATGGGCTATGGCTACACCTTC
size: NA; J: TRBJ2-3; length: 16; V: TRBV3-1/TRBV3-2; D: NA; CDR3: CASSQGLTRRTDTQYF; DNA: TGTGCCAGCAGCCAAGGTTTGACCCGGAGGACAGATACGCAGTATTTT
size: once; J: TRBJ2-1; length: 17; V: TRBV11-2; D: TRBD2; CDR3: CASSLGAWRGGYNEQFF; DNA: TGTGCCAGCAGCTTAGGTGCTTGGCGGGGGGGCTACAATGAGCAGTTCTTC
size: NA; J: TRBJ1-2; length: 14; V: TRBV5-4; D: NA; CDR3: CASRVDARVAGYTF; DNA: TGTGCCAGCAGGGTGGATGCCAGGGTGGCTGGCTACACCTTC
size: NA; J: TRBJ2-3; length: 16; V: TRBV28; D: TRBD1; CDR3: CASSFHGQGNTDTQYF; DNA: TGTGCCAGCAGTTTCCACGGACAGGGGAATACAGATACGCAGTATTTT
size: NA; J: TRBJ2-7; length: 15; V: TRBV19; D: NA; CDR3: CASSMEVGRSHEQYF; DNA: TGTGCCAGTAGTATGGAGGTAGGGAGAAGCCACGAGCAGTACTTC
size: NA; J: TRBJ2-1; length: 16; V: TRBV24-1; D: TRBD2; CDR3: CATSDSGTSRGNEQFF; DNA: TGTGCCACCAGTGACTCCGGGACTAGCAGGGGCAATGAGCAGTTCTTC
size: NA; J: TRBJ2-7; length: 15; V: TRBV28; D: NA; CDR3: CASSPYGGGSGEQYF; DNA: TGTGCCAGCAGTCCCTATGGCGGGGGCTCGGGAGAGCAGTACTTC
size: NA; J: TRBJ2-1; length: 19; V: TRBV5-1; D: TRBD2; CDR3: CASSLAASGRGSSYNEQFF; DNA: TGCGCCAGCAGCTTGGCGGCTAGCGGGAGGGGTAGCTCCTACAATGAGCAGTTCTTC
size: NA; J: TRBJ2-5; length: 14; V: TRBV10-3; D: TRBD1; CDR3: CAISGGQVQETQYF; DNA: TGTGCCATCAGTGGGGGACAGGTCCAAGAGACCCAGTACTTC
size: NA; J: TRBJ1-5; length: 16; V: TRBV12-2; D: NA; CDR3: CASRLRYGVGNQPQHF; DNA: TGTGCAAGTCGCTTGAGATACGGGGTGGGGAATCAGCCCCAGCATTTT
size: once; J: TRBJ2-7; length: 16; V: TRBV6-2/TRBV6-3; D: TRBD1; CDR3: CASSYPAGTASYEQYF; DNA: TGTGCCAGCAGTTACCCTGCCGGGACAGCATCCTACGAGCAGTACTTC
size: NA; J: TRBJ2-2; length: 17; V: TRBV11-2; D: TRBD2; CDR3: CASSQLAGGTNTGELFF; DNA: TGTGCCAGCAGCCAACTAGCGGGGGGTACGAACACCGGGGAGCTGTTTTTT
size: NA; J: TRBJ2-3; length: 13; V: TRBV30; D: NA; CDR3: CASRGPGTDTQYF; DNA: TGTGCCTCCAGAGGTCCAGGCACAGATACGCAGTATTTT
size: NA; J: TRBJ1-1; length: 12; V: TRBV19; D: TRBD1; CDR3: CASSFTGGLSFF; DNA: TGTGCCAGTAGTTTTACAGGGGGCTTGTCTTTCTTT
size: NA; J: TRBJ1-2; length: 15; V: TRBV7-9; D: TRBD1; CDR3: CASSFGAGGIYGYTF; DNA: TGTGCCAGCAGCTTTGGGGCAGGGGGCATTTATGGCTACACCTTC
size: NA; J: TRBJ1-5; length: 15; V: TRBV6-5; D: TRBD1; CDR3: CATGTGGLSNQPQHF; DNA: TGTGCCACAGGGACAGGGGGGCTGAGCAATCAGCCCCAGCATTTT
size: NA; J: TRBJ2-7; length: 13; V: TRBV7-2; D: NA; CDR3: CASSSPTVLMQYF; DNA: TGTGCCAGCAGCTCCCCTACCGTTCTCATGCAGTACTTC